These 25 T cell receptor beta chains share one sample of origin, sequenced in a study of shared clonotypes between healthy human individuals (dated by TCRdb to 2020 to 2021). The library came from the immunoSEQ multiplex PCR assay. The table comes from immuneACCESS by way of TCRdb, which keeps in-frame sequences with V and J called. Part of the clones is missing from these tables; in studies checked, under half for an unresolved V gene and the rest for unknown reasons. The sample table contains about 2.4 million clones; only one count was recorded for over 85% of them. More than 0.35% of the sample is held by the ten biggest clonotypes. Source material: naive CD4+ T cells from PBMCs. The cell subset or site tag for this specimen amounts to: CD45RA+ positively selected. All receptors come from a man between 18 and 29 years old in good health. Some clones in this sample may be carry-over from other donors' samples.

The V call is TRBV28, the J call TRBJ2-4, with a possible D match to TRBD2 (5 bases). The germline V and J ends were trimmed by 6 bases and 0 bases, with 21 bases remaining between them. The CDR3 is made up of 18 amino acids. Germline CDR1 is MDHEN and CDR2 is SYDVKM. CDR3 DNA sequence: TGTGCCAGCAGCCCCACCCGGGAACCCGAGCTAGCCAAAAACATTCAGTACTTC. Protein sequence: CASSPTREPELAKNIQYF.

This rearrangement joins TRBV28 to TRBJ1-1; TRBD1 is a possible D gene (5 bases). The germline gives CDR1 MDHEN, CDR2 SYDVKM. Between the trimmed V and J ends, which lost 8 bases and 4 bases, there was a span of 20 bases. This CDR3 is 15 amino acids long. CDR3 nucleotides: TGTGCCAGCTCTCTCTATTACGGGGGGTTCACTGAAGCTTTCTTT. This translates into CASSLYYGGFTEAFF.

The chain links TRBV28 to TRBJ2-7; D unresolved. The CDR3 loop spans 13 amino acids. V was cut by 6 bases and J by 10 bases, with 19 bases left in between. Per the germline V gene, CDR1 is MDHEN and CDR2 is SYDVKM. CDR3 in amino acids: CASSSTPPGPQYF. The CDR3 region has the DNA TGTGCCAGCAGCTCCACCCCGCCTGGGCCCCAGTACTTC.

The gene calls are TRBV6-6 and TRBJ2-1; tentative D call: TRBD2 (6 bases). CDR3 length equals 16 residues. Germline values: CDR1 MNHNY, CDR2 SVGAGI (reference sequence). Trimming cost V 5 bases and J 2 bases, with 16 bases left between them. The CDR3: CASSTFVEGPYNEQFF. Written as DNA, the CDR3 is TGTGCCAGCAGTACGTTTGTGGAGGGCCCCTACAATGAGCAGTTCTTC.

The chain recombines TRBV6-1 with TRBJ1-1; 9 nucleotides match TRBD1. Germline values: CDR1 MNHNS, CDR2 SASEGT. The CDR3 sequence is 15 residues long. Trimming took 4 bases from V and 5 from J; bases not matched to a gene: 8. CDR3 nucleotide sequence: TGTGCCAGCAGTGGACGCCAGACAGGGGGGACTGAAGCTTTCTTT. Encoded protein: CASSGRQTGGTEAFF.

This chain joins TRBV27 and TRBJ2-5; 9 bases match TRBD1. The CDR3 totals 13 residues. The ends lost 8 bases at V and 3 bases at J; junction bases unmatched: 4. Per the germline V gene, CDR1 is MNHEY and CDR2 is SMNVEV (reference sequence). The CDR3 here is CASSRTGEETQYF. The CDR3 coding sequence is TGTGCCAGCTCTCGGACAGGGGAAGAGACCCAGTACTTC.

This sequence joins TRBV21-1 and TRBJ2-7; the table names TRBD1, a call not compared with the DNA. TRBV21-1 is deemed a pseudogene. CDR3 length: 17 residues. DNA for the CDR3: TGTGCCAGCAGCAACGGTTTTCTCCGGGACAGAGCCTACGAGCAGTACTTC. It codes for CASSNGFLRDRAYEQYF.

CDR3 protein: CASIDWRIGVGTEAFF. Here the CDR3 DNA reads TGTGCCAGCATTGATTGGAGAATCGGAGTAGGGACTGAAGCTTTCTTT. J is TRBJ1-1 and V is TRBV28, with D unclear. In germline, CDR1 is MDHEN, CDR2 SYDVKM. Trimming took 7 bases from V and 5 from J, leaving 23 bases between them. The CDR3 is made up of 16 amino acids.

The chain recombines TRBV5-1 with TRBJ1-1; D possibly corresponds to TRBD1 (6 bases). The germline V and J ends were trimmed by 1 base and 3 bases, with 10 bases remaining between them. The V gene's germline CDR1 is SGHRS and CDR2 YFSETQ. The CDR3 consists of 14 residues. CDR3 nucleotide sequence: TGCGCCAGCAGCTTGAGGGGGTTGGACACTGAAGCTTTCTTT. As protein: CASSLRGLDTEAFF.

The rearrangement joins TRBV2 to TRBJ1-3; D ambiguous. Germline lookup yields CDR1 SNHLY and CDR2 FYNNEI. The CDR3 consists of 16 residues. The V end lost 4 bases, the J end lost 0 bases, and 13 bases lay between the germline ends. CDR3 residues: CASSVADPRSGNTIYF. As DNA, the CDR3 is TGTGCCAGCAGTGTTGCTGACCCTCGCTCTGGAAACACCATATATTTT. Drawing the rest from reference TRBV2 and TRBJ1-3, the complete variable domain is EPEVTQTPSHQVTQMGQEVILRCVPISNHLYFYWYRQILGQKVEFLVSFYNNEISEKSEIFDDQFSVERPDGSNFTLKIRSTKLEDSAMYFCASSVADPRSGNTIYFGEGSWLTVV.

A word on this clone: The sample holds other DNA sequences that translate to the same CDR3. The chain joins TRBV7-2 to TRBJ2-3; TRBD1 aligns across 7 bases. Per the germline V gene, CDR1 is SGHTA and CDR2 is FQGNSA. Unmatched junction bases numbered 1, after V lost 1 base and J lost 3 bases. CDR3 length: 14 residues. The DNA of the CDR3 is TGTGCCAGCAGCTTAGTCAGGGGGACAGATACGCAGTATTTT. This encodes CASSLVRGTDTQYF.

This clone has only one observation. The chain carries TRBV11-3 and TRBJ2-5; 13 positions agree with TRBD2. Germline CDR1 SGHNT, CDR2 YENEEA. The CDR3 has 20 amino acids. Trimming removed 0 bases from V and 7 bases from J; junction bases left unmatched: 17. The CDR3 reads CASSLDILAGGPGRSGTQYF. CDR3 nucleotides: TGTGCCAGCAGCTTAGACATACTAGCGGGAGGGCCGGGACGGTCGGGGACCCAGTACTTC.

The chain is built from TRBV28 and TRBJ1-4; no firm D call. The V and J ends lost 5 bases and 6 bases respectively, with 13 bases between them. The CDR3 contains 14 residues. CDR1 and CDR2 (germline): MDHEN, SYDVKM. CDR3 DNA: TGTGCCAGCAGTATAGGAGGAGGAGATGAAAAACTGTTTTTT. As protein: CASSIGGGDEKLFF.

The CDR3 is CASSELGSTATTDTQYF. The CDR3 DNA reads as TGTGCCAGCAGTGAATTAGGCTCGACAGCAACCACAGATACGCAGTATTTT. J is TRBJ2-3 and V is TRBV25-1, with D possibly being TRBD1 (5 bases). The V gene lost 1 base and the J gene lost 2 bases, with 16 bases spanning the gap. Per germline, CDR1 MGHDK and CDR2 SYGVNS. The CDR3 is made up of 17 amino acids.

Concerning this clone itself: Other DNA sequences in the sample encode the same CDR3. The rearrangement links TRBV28 to TRBJ1-5; D not resolved. From germline, CDR1 is MDHEN and CDR2 SYDVKM. The CDR3 is 11 amino acids. V lost 6 bases and J 3 bases, leaving 3 bases between the germline ends. Here the CDR3 reads CASRSNQPQHF. CDR3 nucleotides: TGTGCCAGCAGGTCCAATCAGCCCCAGCATTTT.

This clone has only one observation. CDR3 nucleotides: TGCGCCAGCAGCCGGGTATGGACAGGGGGATTCTCCTACGAGCAGTACTTC. Protein: CASSRVWTGGFSYEQYF. This chain connects TRBV5-1 to TRBJ2-7; 10 nucleotides match TRBD1. V trimming: 4 bases; J trimming: 0 bases; junction bases outside the gene matches: 10. CDR1 and CDR2 from the germline V gene are SGHRS and YFSETQ. There are 17 residues in the CDR3. Supplemented by reference TRBV5-1 and TRBJ2-7, the full variable domain reads KAGVTQTPRYLIKTRGQQVTLSCSPISGHRSVSWYQQTPGQGLQFLFEYFSETQRNKGNFPGRFSGRQFSNSRSEMNVSTLELGDSALYLCASSRVWTGGFSYEQYFGPGTRLTVT.

This chain uses TRBV15 with TRBJ1-4; 8 bases align to TRBD1. This CDR3 has 15 residues. Germline CDR1 reads LNHNV; CDR2 reads YYDKDF (reference sequence). The V segment lost 6 bases and the J segment 7 bases; nucleotides outside the gene matches: 10. In nucleotides, the CDR3 is TGTGCCACCAGTGATTCAGGACAGGGAGGTGAAAAACTGTTTTTT. Encoded protein: CATSDSGQGGEKLFF.

The genes are TRBV29-1 and TRBJ2-7, with a possible D match to TRBD2 (5 bases). The germline V and J ends were trimmed by 7 bases and 0 bases, with 16 bases remaining between them. CDR1 is SQVTM and CDR2 is ANQGSEA in the germline V gene. This CDR3 has 14 amino acids. CDR3 in amino acids: CSAGKRSSSYEQYF. In DNA, the CDR3 is TGCAGCGCGGGAAAGAGGTCAAGCTCCTACGAGCAGTACTTC.

The chain joins TRBV27 to TRBJ2-5, with 8 nucleotides matching TRBD1. The germline V gene encodes CDR1 MNHEY and CDR2 SMNVEV (reference sequence). The CDR3 has 14 amino acids. The trim removed 5 bases at V and 5 bases at J, leaving 7 bases unmatched. CDR3 in amino acids: CASSVDRVRETQYF. DNA for the CDR3: TGTGCCAGCAGTGTGGACAGGGTTCGGGAGACCCAGTACTTC.

The chain employs TRBV28 and TRBJ1-2; 10 bases fit TRBD1. Germline CDR1 is MDHEN and CDR2 is SYDVKM. The trim removed 4 bases at V and 3 bases at J, leaving 8 bases unmatched. The CDR3 has 16 amino acids. The CDR3 coding sequence is TGTGCCAGCAGTTACCGGGACAGGGGCCTGGACTATGGCTACACCTTC. It translates to CASSYRDRGLDYGYTF.

CDR3 in DNA: TGCAGCGTAGAACAAGTCCAGGGTATGGGTGGCTACACCTTC. Encoded protein: CSVEQVQGMGGYTF. The chain couples TRBV29-1 to TRBJ1-2; D may be TRBD1 (5 bases). The germline V gene encodes CDR1 SQVTM and CDR2 ANQGSEA. The CDR3 runs to 14 residues. Deletions cut 6 bases from V and 7 bases from J, with 21 bases between. The complete variable domain, with remaining parts taken from reference TRBV29-1 and TRBJ1-2, reads SAVISQKPSRDICQRGTSLTIQCQVDSQVTMMFWYRQQPGQSLTLIATANQGSEATYESGFVIDKFPISRPNLTFSTLTVSNMSPEDSSIYLCSVEQVQGMGGYTFGSGTRLTVV.

J is TRBJ2-5 and V is TRBV9; D might be TRBD2 (6 bases). Germline CDR1 reads SGDLS; CDR2 reads YYNGEE. The CDR3 extends over 13 amino acids. Trimming stripped 0 bases from V and 4 bases from J, with 7 bases between. The CDR3 nucleotides are TGTGCCAGCAGCGTAGCGCGGGGAGAGACCCAGTACTTC. Protein product: CASSVARGETQYF.

This rearrangement joins TRBV9 to TRBJ2-3; D assignment may be TRBD1 or TRBD2 (6 bases each). CDR1 and CDR2 (germline): SGDLS, YYNGEE. This CDR3 spans 15 amino acids. The V gene lost 3 bases and the J gene lost 5 bases, with 16 bases spanning the gap. CDR3 DNA sequence: TGTGCCAGCAGCGGGGACTTGACAGGCCTAGATACGCAGTATTTT. Protein: CASSGDLTGLDTQYF.

The rearrangement uses TRBV5-1 and TRBJ2-5; weak D call: TRBD1 (6 bases). This CDR3 spans 15 amino acids. Germline CDR1 SGHRS, CDR2 YFSETQ. The V end was cut by 1 base, the J end by 0 bases, with 10 bases between. The CDR3 region has the DNA TGCGCCAGCAGCTTGACCGGACAGAACCAAGAGACCCAGTACTTC. It specifies CASSLTGQNQETQYF.

This clone was observed a single time. The J gene is TRBJ1-2, the V gene TRBV27; a possible D gene is TRBD1 (5 bases). V dropped 7 bases and J dropped 3 bases, with 12 bases sitting between them. The CDR3 contains 13 residues. Germline lookup yields CDR1 MNHEY and CDR2 SMNVEV (reference sequence). The CDR3 region has the DNA TGTGCCAGCAAGAACCGGGGGGACTATGGCTACACCTTC. It encodes CASKNRGDYGYTF.